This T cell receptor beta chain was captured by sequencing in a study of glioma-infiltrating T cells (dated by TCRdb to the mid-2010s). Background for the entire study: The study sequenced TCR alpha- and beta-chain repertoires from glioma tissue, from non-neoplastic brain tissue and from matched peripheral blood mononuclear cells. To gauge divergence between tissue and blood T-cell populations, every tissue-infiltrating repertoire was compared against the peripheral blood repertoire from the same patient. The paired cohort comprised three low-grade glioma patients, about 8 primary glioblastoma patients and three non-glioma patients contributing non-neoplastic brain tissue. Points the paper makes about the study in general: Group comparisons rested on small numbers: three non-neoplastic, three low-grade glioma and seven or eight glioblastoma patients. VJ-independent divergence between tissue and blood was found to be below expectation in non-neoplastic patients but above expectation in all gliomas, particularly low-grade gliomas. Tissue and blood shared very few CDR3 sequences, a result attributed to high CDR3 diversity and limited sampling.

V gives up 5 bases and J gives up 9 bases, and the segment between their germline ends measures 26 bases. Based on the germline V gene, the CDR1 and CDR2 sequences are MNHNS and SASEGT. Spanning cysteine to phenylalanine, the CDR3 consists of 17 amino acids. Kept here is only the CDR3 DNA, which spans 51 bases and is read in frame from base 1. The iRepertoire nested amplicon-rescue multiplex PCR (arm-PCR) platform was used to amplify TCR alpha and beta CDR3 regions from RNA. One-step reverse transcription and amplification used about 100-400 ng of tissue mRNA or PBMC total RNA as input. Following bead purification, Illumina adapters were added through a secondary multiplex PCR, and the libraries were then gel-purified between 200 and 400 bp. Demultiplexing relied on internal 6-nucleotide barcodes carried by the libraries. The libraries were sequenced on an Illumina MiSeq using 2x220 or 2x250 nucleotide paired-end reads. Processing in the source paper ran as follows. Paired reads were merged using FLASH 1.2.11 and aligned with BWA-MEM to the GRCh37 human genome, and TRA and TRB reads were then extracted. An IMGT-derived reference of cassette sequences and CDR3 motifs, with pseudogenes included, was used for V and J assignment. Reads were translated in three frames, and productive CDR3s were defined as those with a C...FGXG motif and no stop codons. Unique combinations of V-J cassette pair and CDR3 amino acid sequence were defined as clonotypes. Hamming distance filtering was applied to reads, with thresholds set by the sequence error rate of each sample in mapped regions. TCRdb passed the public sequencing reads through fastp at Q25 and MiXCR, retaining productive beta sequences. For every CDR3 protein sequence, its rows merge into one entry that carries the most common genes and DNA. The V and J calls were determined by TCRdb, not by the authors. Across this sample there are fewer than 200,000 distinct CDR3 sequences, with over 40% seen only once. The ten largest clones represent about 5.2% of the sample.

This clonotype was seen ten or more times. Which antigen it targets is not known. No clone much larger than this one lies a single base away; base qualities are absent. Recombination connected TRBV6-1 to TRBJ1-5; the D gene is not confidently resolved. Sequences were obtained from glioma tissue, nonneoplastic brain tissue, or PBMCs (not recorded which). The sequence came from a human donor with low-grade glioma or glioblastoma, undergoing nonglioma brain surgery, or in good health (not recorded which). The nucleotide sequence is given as TGTGCCAGCAGTTTTAAATCCGGGCCCCAGGACCACGCGCCCCAGCATTTT. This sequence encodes CASSFKSGPQDHAPQHF.